This T cell receptor beta chain was documented in a study of T cell clusters in autoimmune cytopenias. In the case of this clonotype: Its antigen is not known.

This CDR3 has 12 amino acids. Germline CDR1 is SGHVS and CDR2 is FNYEAQ. TRB amplification used approximately 250 ng of peripheral blood genomic DNA. General observations from the study: The cluster-lack signature was not seen for secondary cytopenia versus chronic lymphocytic leukemia.

TRB was amplified by touch-down multiplex PCR, primer pools A and B combined. Reanalyzing the multiplex PCR reads, TCRdb keeps one entry per CDR3 protein, without DNA. The listing contains 6,900 or so distinct CDR3 sequences. Another study also made use of these data, one on T cell repertoires in aging, cancer and after chemotherapy.

The sequencing input was peripheral blood. V is TRBV7-6 and J is TRBJ2-1; the TRBD1 assignment by TCRdb is unverifiable without DNA. This clonotype was obtained from a human donor in good health. The chain's CDR3 is CASSLGTGEQFF.